This T cell receptor beta chain was captured by sequencing in a study of blood T cell repertoires in COVID-19. Study context: Sites in the United States, Italy and Spain provided acute and convalescent COVID-19 samples. PBMCs, B-cell-depleted T cells, or T cells were the source of the cDNA or gDNA that made up the material.

With V trimmed by 3 bases and J by 7 bases, 9 bases remained unmatched. The CDR3 consists of 15 residues. CDR1 and CDR2 from the germline V gene are SEHNR and FQNEAQ (reference sequence). Authors' analysis steps: From reference gene primer amplification, estimates of nucleated cell counts were derived. Clones were read by immunoSEQ multiplex PCR, and TCRdb kept only the in-frame ones, dropping some. That table supplies the V and J calls and clone size; D and trimming were determined from the DNA. This table has 85,000 to 130,000 clones, about two thirds appearing once. The rearrangement links TRBV7-9 to TRBJ2-1; 7 positions match TRBD1. Sequences were obtained from peripheral blood. This clonotype originated in a human donor with acute or convalescent COVID-19. The donor label of this sample is uncertain. CDR3 nucleotides: TGTGCCAGCAGCTTTATGAGGGGGCTAGGGAATGAGCAGTTCTTC. This sequence encodes CASSFMRGLGNEQFF.